What follows are 20 T cell receptor beta chains derived from one specimen sequenced in a study of cytotoxic CD8 clonotypes in ibrutinib-treated CLL. Repertoires were generated with immunoSEQ multiplex PCR, while TCRdb's copy carries only in-frame clones and drops some. The data show 200,000 or so clones, 70% seen once. The sample here was PBMCs, taken after 12 months of ibrutinib treatment. The receptors originated from a human donor with chronic lymphocytic leukemia.

This chain links TRBV4-2 with TRBJ1-4, with 7 bases aligning to TRBD1. Germline CDR1 LGHNA, CDR2 YNFKEQ. This CDR3 spans 15 amino acids. Losses at the gene ends were 4 bases for V and 6 bases for J; bases not matched to a gene: 8. The CDR3 DNA reads as TGTGCCAGCAGCCCCACGACAGGGAGATATGAAAAACTGTTTTTT. Residues: CASSPTTGRYEKLFF.

This clone was observed once. The chain couples TRBV30 to TRBJ2-1, with 8 bases that match TRBD1. V shed 1 base, J shed 4 bases, and the junction held 6 bases outside the gene matches. Germline assignment: CDR1 GTSNPN and CDR2 SVGIG (reference sequence). The CDR3 is made up of 15 amino acids. Here the CDR3 reads CAWSGYRGSYNEQFF. The CDR3, as DNA: TGTGCCTGGAGTGGGTACAGGGGGTCGTACAATGAGCAGTTCTTC.

The J gene is TRBJ2-2, the V gene TRBV2; unclear D gene. V was clipped by 4 bases and J by 3 bases, with 9 bases between them. The CDR3 totals 14 residues. Germline loops: CDR1 SNHLY, CDR2 FYNNEI. The DNA for the CDR3 is TGTGCCAGCAGTGTGCTCGTGGACACCGGGGAGCTGTTTTTT. Translating it yields CASSVLVDTGELFF.

By frequency in the sample, this clone is medium-sized. The chain is built from TRBV12-5 and TRBJ1-1; D is ambiguous. CDR1 and CDR2 from the germline V gene are LGHNT and FRNRAP. The ends were cut back, 5 bases at V and 4 bases at J, with 5 bases in the middle. There are 11 residues in the CDR3. The CDR3 region has the DNA TGTGCTAGTGGTCGGGGCACTGAAGCTTTCTTT. This encodes CASGRGTEAFF.

The chain carries TRBV15 and TRBJ1-6; 8 bases agree with TRBD1. In germline, CDR1 is LNHNV, CDR2 YYDKDF (reference sequence). The CDR3 length is 15 residues. V was clipped by 1 base and J by 6 bases; unmatched bases: 2. CDR3 sequence (DNA): TGTGCCACCAGCAGAGTAGGACAGGGTAATTCACCCCTCCACTTT. Encoded protein: CATSRVGQGNSPLHF.

V and J are TRBV5-8 and TRBJ2-5, with 7 bases lining up with TRBD2. The CDR3 totals 18 residues. CDR1 is SGHTS, CDR2 YDEGEE, per germline. The V and J ends lost 6 bases and 2 bases, in that order; junction bases with no gene match: 19. CDR3 loop: CASNYPRGAAGPQETQYF. The CDR3 bases are TGTGCCAGCAACTATCCCCGAGGGGCAGCGGGACCTCAAGAGACCCAGTACTTC.

CDR3 DNA sequence: TGTGCCAGCAAACGTAGCGGGTTCTCCTACGAGCAGTACTTC. It specifies CASKRSGFSYEQYF. The rearrangement uses TRBV28 and TRBJ2-7, with 7 bases aligning to TRBD2. Germline assignment: CDR1 MDHEN and CDR2 SYDVKM. The CDR3 extends over 14 amino acids. With 7 bases clipped from V and 0 bases from J, the junction kept 6 bases outside the gene matches.

The V and J genes are TRBV7-2 and TRBJ2-1, with 9 bases that match TRBD1. With 4 bases clipped from V and 6 bases from J, the junction kept 4 bases outside the gene matches. The CDR3 loop spans 14 amino acids. The germline gives CDR1 SGHTA, CDR2 FQGNSA. The CDR3 loop reads CASSSGQGINEQFF. CDR3 nucleotide sequence: TGTGCCAGCAGCTCCGGACAGGGGATCAATGAGCAGTTCTTC.

This clone showed up just once. This rearrangement joins TRBV30 to TRBJ1-4, with unresolved D. The CDR3 totals 12 residues. V shed 0 bases and J shed 8 bases, with 7 bases lying between them. Germline V gene sequence: CDR1 GTSNPN, CDR2 SVGIG (reference sequence). CDR3 sequence (DNA): TGTGCCTGGAGTGTTGCGAAAGAAAAACTGTTTTTT. Translation: CAWSVAKEKLFF.

The chain links TRBV4-2 to TRBJ1-4; weak D call: TRBD1 (5 bases). This CDR3 region has 14 residues. From germline, CDR1 is LGHNA and CDR2 YNFKEQ. V lost 4 bases and J lost 5, with 11 bases in between. CDR3 sequence reads: CASSPGTGNEKLFF. In DNA, the CDR3 is TGTGCCAGCAGCCCGGGGACGGGGAATGAAAAACTGTTTTTT.

The chain links TRBV19 to TRBJ1-1; 8 nucleotides match TRBD1. This CDR3 region has 16 residues. Germline lookup yields CDR1 LNHDA and CDR2 SQIVND (reference sequence). The V and J ends lost 2 bases and 0 bases, in that order; junction bases with no gene match: 5. CDR3 DNA sequence: TGTGCCAGTAGTATAATGGGACAGGCCATGAACACTGAAGCTTTCTTT. It codes for CASSIMGQAMNTEAFF. The full variable domain, its missing parts supplied by reference TRBV19 and TRBJ1-1, is DGGITQSPKYLFRKEGQNVTLSCEQNLNHDAMYWYRQDPGQGLRLIYYSQIVNDFQKGDIAEGYSVSREKKESFPLTVTSAQKNPTAFYLCASSIMGQAMNTEAFFGQGTRLTVV.

The count of this clone is one. CDR3 nucleotide sequence: TGTGCCAGCAGCGCGGGGACGTATAGCAATCAGCCCCAGCATTTT. Its protein product is CASSAGTYSNQPQHF. This chain links TRBV7-9 with TRBJ1-5; TRBD1 might be the D (5 bases). This CDR3 contains 15 residues. Deletions cut 5 bases from V and 0 bases from J, with 11 bases between. Germline assignment: CDR1 SEHNR and CDR2 FQNEAQ (reference sequence).

This chain uses TRBV15 with TRBJ1-1, with 7 positions matching TRBD1. CDR3 length: 15 residues. The trim removed 4 bases at V and 0 bases at J, leaving 5 bases unmatched. The V gene's germline CDR1 is LNHNV and CDR2 YYDKDF (reference sequence). The CDR3 region has the DNA TGTGCCACCAGCACAGGGACAGTTATGAACACTGAAGCTTTCTTT. Translation: CATSTGTVMNTEAFF.

This sequence joins TRBV5-8 and TRBJ1-6; no firm D call. The V and J ends lost 0 bases and 14 bases respectively, with 9 bases between them. This CDR3 spans 12 amino acids. Germline V lookup: CDR1 SGHTS, CDR2 YDEGEE. The chain's CDR3 is CASSLGGRTLHF. As DNA, the CDR3 is TGTGCCAGCAGCTTGGGAGGACGCACCCTCCACTTT.

V and J are TRBV4-2 and TRBJ2-6; 13 nucleotides align to TRBD2. Germline CDR1 is LGHNA and CDR2 is YNFKEQ. There are 20 residues in the CDR3. V trimming: 3 bases; J trimming: 3 bases; junction bases outside the gene matches: 11. The CDR3 DNA follows: TGTGCCAGCAGCCACCCGGGACTAGCGGGGCGCCCTGGTGGGGCCAACGTCCTGACTTTC. This encodes CASSHPGLAGRPGGANVLTF.

This sequence joins TRBV5-1 and TRBJ2-7; 7 positions match TRBD1. The V gene's germline CDR1 is SGHRS and CDR2 YFSETQ. Trimming cost V 2 bases and J 5 bases; bases outside gene matches: 10. The CDR3 sequence is 15 residues long. The CDR3 here is CASSLYRGNLDEQYF. The DNA of the CDR3 is TGCGCCAGCAGCTTATACAGGGGAAATTTAGACGAGCAGTACTTC.

CDR3 region: CASSFQPREGSYNEQFF. CDR3 DNA: TGCGCCAGCAGCTTCCAACCACGAGAGGGCTCCTACAATGAGCAGTTCTTC. The chain recombines TRBV5-1 with TRBJ2-1; D perhaps matches TRBD2 (5 bases). CDR3 length: 17 residues. Germline V gene data show CDR1 as SGHRS and CDR2 as YFSETQ. Trimming pared 2 bases from V and 0 bases from J, leaving 15 bases between. Supplemented by reference TRBV5-1 and TRBJ2-1, the full variable domain reads KAGVTQTPRYLIKTRGQQVTLSCSPISGHRSVSWYQQTPGQGLQFLFEYFSETQRNKGNFPGRFSGRQFSNSRSEMNVSTLELGDSALYLCASSFQPREGSYNEQFFGPGTRLTVL.

The CDR3 bases are TGCGCCAGCAGCTCCGCAGGCGCGGGGAGCGGTGAGGAGACCCAGTACTTC. As protein: CASSSAGAGSGEETQYF. The rearrangement uses TRBV5-1 and TRBJ2-5; the D gene is possibly TRBD2 (6 bases). Trimming took off 3 bases at V and 5 bases at J, with 23 bases between the two ends. The V gene's germline CDR1 is SGHRS and CDR2 YFSETQ. The CDR3 spans 17 residues.

The rearrangement joins TRBV28 to TRBJ1-2, with TRBD1 as a possible D gene (6 bases). V was shortened by 5 bases and J by 2 bases, with 15 bases between the two germline ends. Germline-derived CDR1 and CDR2 are MDHEN and SYDVKM. There are 15 residues in the CDR3. The CDR3 DNA is TGTGCCAGCAGTCCCCGGGGGGCCCTGAACTATGGCTACACCTTC. It is translated as CASSPRGALNYGYTF.

J is TRBJ2-5 and V is TRBV30; D not certain. The CDR3 has 14 amino acids. Germline loops: CDR1 GTSNPN, CDR2 SVGIG (reference sequence). Trimming pared 2 bases from V and 5 bases from J, leaving 15 bases between. CDR3 amino acids: CAWSFTTVGETQYF. DNA for the CDR3: TGTGCCTGGAGTTTTACAACTGTCGGGGAGACCCAGTACTTC.